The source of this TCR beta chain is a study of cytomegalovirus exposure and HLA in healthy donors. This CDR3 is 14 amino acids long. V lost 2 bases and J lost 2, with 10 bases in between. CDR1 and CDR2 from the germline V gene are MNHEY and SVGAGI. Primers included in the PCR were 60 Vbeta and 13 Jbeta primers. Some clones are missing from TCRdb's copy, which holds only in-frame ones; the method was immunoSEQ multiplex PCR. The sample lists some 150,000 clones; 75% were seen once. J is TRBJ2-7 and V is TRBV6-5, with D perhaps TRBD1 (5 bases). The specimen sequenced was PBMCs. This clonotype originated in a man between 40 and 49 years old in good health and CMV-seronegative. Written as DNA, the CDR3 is TGTGCCAGCAGTTACCTACAGGTACCCTACGAGCAGTACTTC. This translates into CASSYLQVPYEQYF.